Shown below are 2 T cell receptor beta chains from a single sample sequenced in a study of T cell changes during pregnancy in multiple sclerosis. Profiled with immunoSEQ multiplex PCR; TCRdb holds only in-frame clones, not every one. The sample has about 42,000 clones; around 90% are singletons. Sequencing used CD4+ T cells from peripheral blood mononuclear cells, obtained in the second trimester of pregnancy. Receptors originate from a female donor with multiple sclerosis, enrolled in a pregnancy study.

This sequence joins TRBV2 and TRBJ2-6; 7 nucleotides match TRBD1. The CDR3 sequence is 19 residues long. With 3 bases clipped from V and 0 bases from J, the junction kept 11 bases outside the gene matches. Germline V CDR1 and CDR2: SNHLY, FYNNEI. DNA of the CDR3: TGTGCCAGCAGTGATTGGAAAGGGGGCAGGGGCTCTGGGGCCAACGTCCTGACTTTC. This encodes CASSDWKGGRGSGANVLTF.

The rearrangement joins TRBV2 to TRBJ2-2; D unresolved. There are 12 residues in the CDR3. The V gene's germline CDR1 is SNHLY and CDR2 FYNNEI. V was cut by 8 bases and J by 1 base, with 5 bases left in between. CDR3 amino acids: CASSRNTGELFF. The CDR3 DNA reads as TGTGCCAGCTCCAGGAACACCGGGGAGCTGTTTTTT.